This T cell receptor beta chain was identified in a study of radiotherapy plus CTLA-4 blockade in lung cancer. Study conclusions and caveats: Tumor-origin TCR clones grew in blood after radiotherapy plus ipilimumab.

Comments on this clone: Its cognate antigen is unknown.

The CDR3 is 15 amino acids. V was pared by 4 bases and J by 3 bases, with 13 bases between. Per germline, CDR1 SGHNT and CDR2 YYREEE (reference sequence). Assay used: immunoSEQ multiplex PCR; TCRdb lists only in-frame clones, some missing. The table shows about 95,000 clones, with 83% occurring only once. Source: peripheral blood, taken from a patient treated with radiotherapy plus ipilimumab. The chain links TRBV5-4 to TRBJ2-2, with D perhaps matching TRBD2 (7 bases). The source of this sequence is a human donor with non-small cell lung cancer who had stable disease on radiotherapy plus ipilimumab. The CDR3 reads CASSLRGADTGELFF. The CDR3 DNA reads TGTGCCAGCAGCCTTCGGGGGGCGGACACCGGGGAGCTGTTTTTT.